Listed below are T cell receptor beta chains from one sample, sequenced in a study of blood T cell repertoires in COVID-19. Produced via immunoSEQ multiplex PCR; TCRdb's table is partial and in-frame only. The sample shows over 65,000 clones, approximately 90% of them seen only once. The sample consisted of peripheral blood. These TCRs come from a woman of 80 years or more with acute or convalescent COVID-19. Both conserved end residues are part of each CDR3. D genes are given only for firm matches. For some rows the clone size is stated as once, few or many, or as a class when expanded; others skip it.

D,size,V,J,DNA,CDR3
TRBD1,once,TRBV10-2,TRBJ1-2,TGCGCCAGCAGTCAGGACAGGGGACGTAACTATGGCTACACCTTC,CASSQDRGRNYGYTF
.,.,TRBV2,TRBJ1-6,TGTGCCAGCAGTGAATCGCGACTGATTAATTCACCCCTCCACTTT,CASSESRLINSPLHF
TRBD1,.,TRBV5-8,TRBJ1-5,TGTGCCAGCAGCCAAGGGACAGGGAAGAATCAGCCCCAGCATTTT,CASSQGTGKNQPQHF
.,.,TRBV5-1,TRBJ1-3,TGCGCCAGCGGAGGCGACGTTTTCTCTGGAAACACCATATATTTT,CASGGDVFSGNTIYF
TRBD1,.,TRBV6-5,TRBJ2-1,TGTGCCAGCAGTTACTCGTTCACTACAGGGGTGGGGGAGCAGTTCTTC,CASSYSFTTGVGEQFF
.,.,TRBV14,TRBJ1-3,TGTGCCAGCAGCCGCCTAACCGGGAGCTCTGGAAACACCATATATTTT,CASSRLTGSSGNTIYF
TRBD2,.,TRBV7-9,TRBJ2-2,TGTGCCAGCAGCCCTCGGGGTAGCGGGAGCGGGAACACCGGGGAGCTGTTTTTT,CASSPRGSGSGNTGELFF
TRBD2,.,TRBV2,TRBJ2-2,TGTGCCAGTAACCACCGGACTAGCGGCCCCCGGGGGGAGCTGTTTTTT,CASNHRTSGPRGELFF
.,.,TRBV10-3,TRBJ1-5,TGTGCCATCAGTGAAAGGGGAAACAATCAGCCCCAGCATTTT,CAISERGNNQPQHF
.,.,TRBV3-1/TRBV3-2,TRBJ1-5,TGTGCCAGCAGCCAAGCCTACAGTGGGTTTGGGAGCAATCAGCCCCAGCATTTT,CASSQAYSGFGSNQPQHF
TRBD1,.,TRBV12-3/TRBV12-4,TRBJ2-7,TGTGCCAGCAGCTCAGGGGGATCGGAGCAGTACTTC,CASSSGGSEQYF
TRBD2,.,TRBV7-3,TRBJ2-1,TGTGCCAGCAGCTTAACGGCTAGCGGTAAGAGTAGGAGCTCCTACAATGAGCAGTTCTTC,CASSLTASGKSRSSYNEQFF
TRBD2,.,TRBV24-1,TRBJ2-2,TGTGCCCCCAGCGGGGGGGGGCAACGGGGCACCGGGGAGCTGTTTTTT,CAPSGGGQRGTGELFF
.,.,TRBV7-2,TRBJ1-3,TGTGCCAGCAGCCCCCGACAAAGAAACACCATATATTTT,CASSPRQRNTIYF
.,.,TRBV4-3,TRBJ2-1,TGCGCCAGCAGCCAGCCAGACCGAGGGAATGAGCAGTTCTTC,CASSQPDRGNEQFF
TRBD2,once,TRBV5-4,TRBJ2-3,TGTGCCAGCAGCCCCAGACGGGGACTAGGCACAGATACGCAGTATTTT,CASSPRRGLGTDTQYF
.,.,TRBV6-1,TRBJ1-5,TGTGCCAGCAGTGAGACAGACAATCAGCCCCAGCATTTT,CASSETDNQPQHF
.,few,TRBV12-3/TRBV12-4,TRBJ2-5,TGTGCCAGCAGTTTAAGGAGAGAGACCCAGTACTTC,CASSLRRETQYF
.,.,TRBV19,TRBJ1-5,TGTGCCAGTAGTCCTCAGGGGCGGCTGGGCAATCAGCCCCAGCATTTT,CASSPQGRLGNQPQHF
.,.,TRBV5-1,TRBJ2-7,TGCGCCAGCAGCTTGGGGTGGACAGTACCTTCCTACGAGCAGTACTTC,CASSLGWTVPSYEQYF
.,.,TRBV4-2,TRBJ2-2,TGTGCCAGCGGACTAAGTTGGGGGACAGCAAACGGGGAGCTGTTTTTT,CASGLSWGTANGELFF
TRBD1,.,TRBV3-1/TRBV3-2,TRBJ1-2,TGTGCCAGCAGCCAAAAAAGCACAGGGGGCTGGGGCTACACCTTC,CASSQKSTGGWGYTF
TRBD2,.,TRBV4-1,TRBJ2-7,TGCGCCAGCAGCCAGTCCAGCGGGAGAGCCTACGAGCAGTACTTC,CASSQSSGRAYEQYF
TRBD2,.,TRBV18,TRBJ2-1,TGTGCCAGCTCATCGGGGACTAGCGGGAACAATGAGCAGTTCTTC,CASSSGTSGNNEQFF
.,once,TRBV2,TRBJ1-1,TGTGCCAGCAGGTACGACAGTTTGAACACTGAAGCTTTCTTT,CASRYDSLNTEAFF
.,.,TRBV6-1,TRBJ1-6,TGTGCCAGCAGTGAGATAGGGGTATCACCCCTCCACTTT,CASSEIGVSPLHF
TRBD2,.,TRBV4-2,TRBJ2-3,TGTGCCAGCAGCCAAGCGGGCGGGGGGTTCACAGATACGCAGTATTTT,CASSQAGGGFTDTQYF
TRBD1,.,TRBV19,TRBJ1-3,TGTGCCAGCGGACAGGGGAGCTCTGGAAACACCATATATTTT,CASGQGSSGNTIYF
.,.,TRBV6-5,TRBJ2-5,TGTGCCTCTCAAGGGGTAGCCCGGGAGACCCAGTACTTC,CASQGVARETQYF
.,.,TRBV28,TRBJ2-1,TGTGCCAGCAGTCTCCCCTCCTCCTACAATGAGCAGTTCTTC,CASSLPSSYNEQFF
.,.,TRBV5-1,TRBJ2-7,TGCGCCAGCAGCGTCAGGGGAAACTCCTACGAGCAGTACTTC,CASSVRGNSYEQYF
.,.,TRBV6-5,TRBJ2-4,TGTGCCAGCAGCCCCGGGGGGCCAGCCAAAAACATTCAGTACTTC,CASSPGGPAKNIQYF
TRBD1,.,TRBV6-6,TRBJ1-5,TGTGCCAGCAGTTACTTCGAAACAGGGGGAAATCAGCCCCAGCATTTT,CASSYFETGGNQPQHF
TRBD1,few,TRBV19,TRBJ1-3,TGTGCCAGTAGTACGCGGACAGGTATCGATACTGGAAACACCATATATTTT,CASSTRTGIDTGNTIYF
.,.,TRBV7-2,TRBJ1-6,TGTGCCAGCAGCTTAGTTGGCCCAGGGGTGGGTAATTCACCCCTCCACTTT,CASSLVGPGVGNSPLHF
TRBD1,.,TRBV11-2,TRBJ1-2,TGTGCCAGCAGCCCTCACCCGACAGGGCCTAGCTACACCTTC,CASSPHPTGPSYTF
.,.,TRBV7-9,TRBJ1-2,TGTGCCAGCAGTCACGCCGAGCGGGGGGATCTGGGCTACACCTTC,CASSHAERGDLGYTF
TRBD2,.,TRBV7-9,TRBJ2-7,TGTGCCAGCAGCTTCGCCCACACCCGGACTAGCGGGGGCTACGAGCAGTACTTC,CASSFAHTRTSGGYEQYF
.,.,TRBV9,TRBJ1-1,TGTGCCAGCAGCCTCAACATGGTGAACACTGAAGCTTTCTTT,CASSLNMVNTEAFF
TRBD1,.,TRBV9,TRBJ1-4,TGTGCCAGCAGCGTACAAGCCGGGACAGGGAAAGAAAAACTGTTTTTT,CASSVQAGTGKEKLFF
TRBD1,.,TRBV12-5,TRBJ2-1,TGTGCTAGTGGTCAGGACAGGGGGACCTACAATGAGCAGTTCTTC,CASGQDRGTYNEQFF
.,once,TRBV29-1,TRBJ1-4,TGCAGCGTTGACAGGGGTAATGAAAAACTGTTTTTT,CSVDRGNEKLFF
.,few,TRBV7-8,TRBJ2-3,TGTGCCAGCAGCTTAACGGTTTTGGCAGATACGCAGTATTTT,CASSLTVLADTQYF
.,.,TRBV24-1,TRBJ2-3,TGTGCCACCAGTGACCCAGGCAGGAGCACAGATACGCAGTATTTT,CATSDPGRSTDTQYF
.,.,TRBV6-5,TRBJ1-2,TGTGCCAGCAGTTCACTAACCGGCTATGGCTACACCTTC,CASSSLTGYGYTF
TRBD1,.,TRBV5-8,TRBJ2-5,TGTGCCAGCAGCTTGGACAGGGGAAAAGAGACCCAGTACTTC,CASSLDRGKETQYF
TRBD2,.,TRBV6-5,TRBJ2-2,TGTGCCAGCAGAGGACTAGCGGGAGCCACCGGGGAGCTGTTTTTT,CASRGLAGATGELFF
.,.,TRBV18,TRBJ2-7,TGTGCCAGCTCGCCTGACAGGTGGGGATCCTACGAGCAGTACTTC,CASSPDRWGSYEQYF
TRBD1,.,TRBV28,TRBJ1-6,TGTGCCAGCAGTCCCCAGGGGGCGAATTCACCCCTCCACTTT,CASSPQGANSPLHF
.,.,TRBV6-2/TRBV6-3,TRBJ1-1,TGTGCCAGCAGTTACTCTGGCCGGGGTTTCGTGACTGAAGCTTTCTTT,CASSYSGRGFVTEAFF
.,.,TRBV29-1,TRBJ2-5,TGCAGCGTTGTACTCGCGGGAGAGACCCAGTACTTC,CSVVLAGETQYF
TRBD1,.,TRBV6-6,TRBJ1-5,TGTGCCAGCAGAGGACAGGGATATCAGCCCCAGCATTTT,CASRGQGYQPQHF
.,.,TRBV7-9,TRBJ2-6,TGTGCCAGCAGCTTATCTAATTCTGGGGCCAACGTCCTGACTTTC,CASSLSNSGANVLTF
TRBD1,.,TRBV18,TRBJ1-1,TGTGCCAGCTCACCAGTTTGGACAGGGGCAGCTTTCTTT,CASSPVWTGAAFF
.,.,TRBV28,TRBJ1-4,TGTGCCAGCTGGGATGGGCAGGGTGGGGAAAAACTGTTTTTT,CASWDGQGGEKLFF
TRBD2,.,TRBV5-1,TRBJ2-1,TGCGCCAGCAGCGGGGTAGCGGGGATAAATGAGCAGTTCTTC,CASSGVAGINEQFF
TRBD1,once,TRBV19,TRBJ2-7,TGTGCCAGTAGTCCGCGACAGGGAGCCTACGAGCAGTACTTC,CASSPRQGAYEQYF